These T cell receptor beta chains were read from a single sample in a study of blood T cells in healthy people across ages. One entry per CDR3 protein, called by TCRdb with MiXCR from the 5' RACE reads. The sample contains 800,000 to 1,000,000 distinct CDR3 sequences, about 48% of which appear only once. Sequenced: blood. The receptors were gathered from a man aged 25-45 years in good health. Each CDR3 is given with its conserved first and last residue. A D gene is named only where the DNA matches it firmly. Size is stated for part of the rows, as once, few or many counts, or as a class when the clone is expanded.

CDR3nt	CDR3aa	d_gene	abundance	j_gene	v_gene
TGTGCCAGCAGCGTAGATCCCGACAGAACCTACGAGCAGTACTTC	CASSVDPDRTYEQYF	NA	NA	TRBJ2-7	TRBV9
TGTGCCAGCAGCCAAGATCGGGGTAATTCACCCCTCCACTTT	CASSQDRGNSPLHF	NA	many	TRBJ1-6	TRBV4-2
TGCAGTGCTGTTAGACAGGGATTGGGCACTGAAGCTTTCTTT	CSAVRQGLGTEAFF	TRBD1	once	TRBJ1-1	TRBV20-1
TGTGCCAGCAGTCCACTCAGTACAGGGGACCAAGAGACCCAGTACTTC	CASSPLSTGDQETQYF	TRBD1	NA	TRBJ2-5	TRBV28
TGTGCCAGCAGCCAAAGTGCAGGGCGGAACACTGAAGCTTTCTTT	CASSQSAGRNTEAFF	NA	NA	TRBJ1-1	TRBV14
TGTGCCTGGAGTGGTCAGGGAAGGGGGTATGGCTACACCTTC	CAWSGQGRGYGYTF	NA	NA	TRBJ1-2	TRBV30
TGCAGTCCAACTCAGGGGAATGAAGCTTTCTTT	CSPTQGNEAFF	NA	NA	TRBJ1-1	TRBV20-1
TGTGCCAGCAGCAACCACACCTATGGCTACACCTTC	CASSNHTYGYTF	NA	NA	TRBJ1-2	TRBV7-9
TGCAGTGCTAGAGATCCAGCGGGGGGGCTTAATGAGCAGTTCTTC	CSARDPAGGLNEQFF	TRBD2	NA	TRBJ2-1	TRBV20-1
TGTGCCAGCTATAACGGGCCGGCCGGGGAGCTGTTTTTT	CASYNGPAGELFF	NA	NA	TRBJ2-2	TRBV6-1
TGTGCCAGCAGTTTATCGCCCAACACAGGGAGCGAGCAGTACTTC	CASSLSPNTGSEQYF	NA	few	TRBJ2-7	TRBV27
TGTGCCACCGACCCAGGGAACCTTAACTATGGCTACACCTTC	CATDPGNLNYGYTF	NA	NA	TRBJ1-2	TRBV6-2/TRBV6-3
TGTGCCAGCAGTTACTCCCAGGGGCGCGTTAACACTGAAGCTTTCTTT	CASSYSQGRVNTEAFF	NA	NA	TRBJ1-1	TRBV6-2/TRBV6-3
TGTGCCGGCAGTGAATTGGGATACGAGCAGTACTTC	CAGSELGYEQYF	NA	NA	TRBJ2-7	TRBV25-1
TGTGCCAGCAGTCAGGACAGTATGAACATTCAGTACTTC	CASSQDSMNIQYF	NA	once	TRBJ2-4	TRBV12-3/TRBV12-4
TGCAGTGCTAGCAGGACTAGCGTTGCCCAGTACTTC	CSASRTSVAQYF	TRBD2	NA	TRBJ2-5	TRBV20-1
TGTGCCACCAGTGGCCTTTCCTCCTACAATGAGCAGTTCTTC	CATSGLSSYNEQFF	NA	NA	TRBJ2-1	TRBV24-1